A selection of T cell receptor beta chains follows, all from one sample in a study of cytomegalovirus exposure and HLA in healthy donors. Profiled with immunoSEQ multiplex PCR; TCRdb holds only in-frame clones, not every one. The table shows fewer than 65,000 clones, with nearly 90% occurring only once. The source material was PBMCs. The receptor source for this set is a woman under 30 in good health and CMV-seronegative. Both conserved end residues are part of each CDR3. A D gene is named only where the DNA matches it firmly. Clone size appears in some rows only: once, few, many, or a class for an expanded clone.

size,D,V,J,DNA,CDR3
.,TRBD2,TRBV4-1,TRBJ2-1,TGCGCCAGCAGCCAAGATCCCCCCGGGACTAGCGGGAACAATGAGCAGTTCTTC,CASSQDPPGTSGNNEQFF
.,TRBD2,TRBV6-5,TRBJ2-1,TGTGCCAGCAGTTACTCTACTAGCGGGGGATACAATGAGCAGTTCTTC,CASSYSTSGGYNEQFF
.,TRBD1,TRBV19,TRBJ2-7,TGTGCCAGTAGTAGCGGACAGGGGTGGAACGAGCAGTACTTC,CASSSGQGWNEQYF
.,.,TRBV28,TRBJ2-4,TGTGCCAGCAGTTTCCTACCAGGCATTCAGTACTTC,CASSFLPGIQYF
.,TRBD1,TRBV5-6,TRBJ2-3,TGTGCCAGCAGCTGGGGGACAGTCAGCTCTAGCACAGATACGCAGTATTTT,CASSWGTVSSSTDTQYF
.,TRBD2,TRBV13,TRBJ2-7,TGTGCCAGCAGCGCCGGTAGCGGGGGGGCCTTTGAGCAGTACTTC,CASSAGSGGAFEQYF
.,TRBD1,TRBV6-6,TRBJ1-4,TGTGCCAGCAGTTATGGGACAGGAGAAAAACTGTTTTTT,CASSYGTGEKLFF
.,.,TRBV4-2,TRBJ2-5,TGTGCCAGCAGCCAAAACCAGGAGACCCAGTACTTC,CASSQNQETQYF
.,TRBD2,TRBV11-1,TRBJ2-1,TGTGCCAGCAGCTTCCTCGGGACTAGCGGGGGGGAGCAGTTCTTC,CASSFLGTSGGEQFF
.,TRBD2,TRBV28,TRBJ2-3,TGTGCCAGCAGTAGAACTAGCGGGAGGGCAGATACGCAGTATTTT,CASSRTSGRADTQYF
.,TRBD1,TRBV7-9,TRBJ2-1,TGTGCCAGCAGCTTAGGAGGGGACAGCTACAATGAGCAGTTCTTC,CASSLGGDSYNEQFF
.,.,TRBV5-1,TRBJ1-1,TGCGCCAGCAGCTTGGTCGGCGGGGGCACTGAAGCTTTCTTT,CASSLVGGGTEAFF
once,.,TRBV2,TRBJ2-5,TGTGCCAGCAGCAGGCAAGAGACCCAGTACTTC,CASSRQETQYF